This entry concerns a single T cell receptor beta chain. No antigen is known for it. TCRdb analysed the RT-PCR reads with MiXCR anew, one entry per CDR3 protein. The table shows 3,500 to 4,500 distinct CDR3 sequences, with approximately 81% occurring only once. The data belong to a study of yellow fever vaccine responses in identical twins. The study's findings and limits: Among the twins, the vaccine T cell response reportedly seemed partly convergent and partly personalized.

The V gene's germline CDR1 is SGHTA and CDR2 FQGNSA. The ends were cut back, 4 bases at V and 5 bases at J, with 17 bases in the middle. There are 15 residues in the CDR3. The source is a woman aged 18-29 years who received the yellow fever vaccine. The sequenced sample was T cells from blood (PBMCs), unsorted or a sorted subset (not recorded which), obtained before or after yellow fever vaccination (not recorded which). V usage is TRBV7-2 and J usage is TRBJ1-2; D is possibly TRBD1 (5 bases). CDR3 sequence (DNA): TGTGCCAGCAGCTCTACTCCGGGACGGAATTATGGCTACACCTTC. It yields the protein CASSSTPGRNYGYTF. The full variable domain, in which reference TRBV7-2 and TRBJ1-2 provide the parts outside the CDR3, is GAGVSQSPSNKVTEKGKDVELRCDPISGHTALYWYRQSLGQGLEFLIYFQGNSAPDKSGLPSDRFSAERTGGSVSTLTIQRTQQEDSAVYLCASSSTPGRNYGYTFGSGTRLTVV.